This T cell receptor beta chain was found in a study of blood T cell repertoires in COVID-19. Germline CDR1 MNHEY, CDR2 SMNVEV (reference sequence). The CDR3 covers 16 residues. The J segment lost 8 bases and the V segment lost 6 bases, leaving 14 bases of the junction unmatched. Generated by immunoSEQ multiplex PCR, the TCRdb table keeps only in-frame clones and is missing some. The sample yields 250,000 to 300,000 clones, around 90% seen once. The rearrangement uses TRBV27 and TRBJ2-1; 9 bases line up with TRBD2. The clonotype originates from a woman in her 30s who had recovered from COVID-19. Sequencing was done on a sample of PBMCs or T cells enriched from blood (not recorded which). The CDR3 region is CASSHMREGDGDEQFF. For the CDR3, the DNA is TGTGCCAGCAGCCATATGCGGGAGGGCGACGGGGATGAGCAGTTCTTC.